These 30 T cell receptor beta chains came from one sample sequenced in a study of beta chain features in type 1 diabetes. The investigators reverse transcribed all of the isolated RNA, so they sequenced expressed TCRB transcripts. TCRdb's table, derived via immunoSEQ multiplex PCR, lists solely in-frame clones and lacks some. The table lists nearly 350,000 clones, under 8.5% of them singletons, with approximately 0.44% in the top ten. Material for sequencing was central memory CD4+ T cells from blood. The receptors derive from a woman younger than 35 in good health.

The chain carries TRBV2 and TRBJ2-1, with TRBD2 as a possible D gene (5 bases). The CDR3 has 13 residues. V was pared by 7 bases and J by 4 bases, with 11 bases between. Germline V CDR1 and CDR2: SNHLY, FYNNEI. CDR3 in amino acids: CASNTGIYNEQFF. The CDR3 coding sequence is TGTGCCAGCAATACCGGGATATACAATGAGCAGTTCTTC.

This clone turned up a few times. This sequence joins TRBV27 and TRBJ1-1, with 7 bases that match TRBD1. Germline assignment: CDR1 MNHEY and CDR2 SMNVEV (reference sequence). This CDR3 has 16 amino acids. The V segment lost 5 bases and the J segment 3 bases; nucleotides outside the gene matches: 12. CDR3: CASSPLSTGRDTEAFF. The CDR3 bases are TGTGCCAGCAGTCCACTCTCGACAGGGAGGGACACTGAAGCTTTCTTT.

This clone was counted a few times. The chain joins TRBV14 to TRBJ2-7, with D tentatively TRBD2 (6 bases). V lost 4 bases and J 2 bases, leaving 18 bases between the germline ends. In germline, CDR1 is SGHDN, CDR2 FVKESK. The CDR3 covers 16 residues. Here the CDR3 DNA reads TGTGCCAGCAGCCGCCCGCCGCGGGACGGAACCTACGAGCAGTACTTC. Its translation: CASSRPPRDGTYEQYF.

This clone was seen a few times. V gene TRBV11-2 combines with J gene TRBJ1-2; 7 bases agree with TRBD1. Germline V gene data show CDR1 as SGHAT and CDR2 as FQNNGV. V gave up 5 bases and J gave up 5 bases; unmatched junction bases: 8. This CDR3 has 14 amino acids. The CDR3: CASSQDRVFYGYTF. For the CDR3, the DNA is TGTGCCAGCAGCCAAGACAGGGTTTTTTATGGCTACACCTTC.

CDR3: CASSLRTSGGTSTDTQYF. For the CDR3, the DNA is TGCGCCAGCAGCCTACGGACTAGCGGAGGCACTAGCACAGATACGCAGTATTTT. V and J are TRBV5-1 and TRBJ2-3; 10 bases are shared with TRBD2. V lost 4 bases and J lost 0; bases outside the gene matches: 11. The CDR3 sequence is 18 residues long. Germline CDR1 reads SGHRS; CDR2 reads YFSETQ.

The table lists this clone with a few counts. The chain employs TRBV18 and TRBJ1-4, with D tentatively TRBD1 (6 bases). The V end was cut by 1 base, the J end by 4 bases, with 10 bases between. The CDR3 sequence is 15 residues long. Germline V gene sequence: CDR1 KGHSH, CDR2 LQKENI. This chain's CDR3 is CASSPLGQINEKLFF. CDR3 coding DNA: TGTGCCAGCTCACCACTTGGACAGATTAATGAAAAACTGTTTTTT.

This clone was counted a few times. A far larger clone differs by one base, so this is likely a read error. The rearrangement joins TRBV7-8 to TRBJ2-7; a weak D match, TRBD1 (6 bases). Germline V gene lookup returns CDR1 SGHVS and CDR2 FQNEAQ. Deletions cut 1 base from V and 4 bases from J, with 11 bases between. The CDR3 sequence is 14 residues long. DNA for the CDR3: TGTGCCAGCAGCTTAGGGGTAGGGGGTTACGAGCAGTACTTC. Protein sequence: CASSLGVGGYEQYF.

The chain is built from TRBV18 and TRBJ2-7; D remains ambiguous. From germline, CDR1 is KGHSH and CDR2 LQKENI. V was clipped by 2 bases and J by 4 bases, with 9 bases between them. The CDR3 consists of 13 residues. The CDR3 region has the DNA TGTGCCAGCTCACCATCGGCGGAATACGAGCAGTACTTC. Protein: CASSPSAEYEQYF.

The chain couples TRBV15 to TRBJ2-1, with D perhaps matching TRBD2 (6 bases). V was shortened by 0 bases and J by 0 bases, with 9 bases between the two germline ends. The V gene's germline CDR1 is LNHNV and CDR2 YYDKDF (reference sequence). This CDR3 has 16 amino acids. The CDR3 is CATSRDRGSSYNEQFF. The CDR3 bases are TGTGCCACCAGCAGAGATCGGGGGAGCTCCTACAATGAGCAGTTCTTC. Variable domain in full (rest from reference TRBV15 and TRBJ2-1): DAMVIQNPRYQVTQFGKPVTLSCSQTLNHNVMYWYQQKSSQAPKLLFHYYDKDFNNEADTPDNFQSRRPNTSFCFLDIRSPGLGDTAMYLCATSRDRGSSYNEQFFGPGTRLTVL.

This clone has more than one count but fewer than ten. This chain uses TRBV20-1 with TRBJ2-7; D is perhaps TRBD1 (6 bases). The germline V gene encodes CDR1 DFQATT and CDR2 SNEGSKA (reference sequence). CDR3 size: 11 residues. CDR3 residues: CRVMQGNEQYF. Written as DNA, the CDR3 is TGCAGGGTGATGCAGGGGAACGAGCAGTACTTC.

J is TRBJ2-3 and V is TRBV7-9, with a possible D match to TRBD2 (6 bases). This CDR3 spans 15 amino acids. The germline V gene encodes CDR1 SEHNR and CDR2 FQNEAQ (reference sequence). V was pared by 3 bases and J by 2 bases, with 12 bases between. The CDR3 spells CASSLEGRVTDTQYF. As DNA, the CDR3 is TGTGCCAGCAGCTTGGAGGGCAGAGTCACAGATACGCAGTATTTT.

The chain has TRBV28 and TRBJ1-4; 8 nucleotides match TRBD1. From germline, CDR1 is MDHEN and CDR2 SYDVKM. Trimming at V came to 7 bases and at J to 3 bases, leaving 4 bases not matched to a gene. The CDR3 is 14 residues long. The CDR3 loop reads CASNQGASNEKLFF. In DNA, the CDR3 is TGTGCCAGCAATCAGGGGGCGTCTAATGAAAAACTGTTTTTT.

A few counts support this clone. The V call is TRBV7-3, the J call TRBJ1-1; D is perhaps TRBD1 (5 bases). The CDR3 has 14 residues. Germline CDR1 and CDR2: SGHTA and FQGTGA. The V end lost 6 bases, the J end lost 4 bases, and 15 bases lay between the germline ends. The CDR3 bases are TGTGCCAGCAGTTATGAAAGAGGGGTCACTGAAGCTTTCTTT. This sequence encodes CASSYERGVTEAFF.

V and J are TRBV29-1 and TRBJ2-4; tentatively, D is TRBD1 or TRBD2 (5 bases each). The length of the CDR3 is 12 residues. V was shortened by 7 bases and J by 6 bases, with 13 bases between the two germline ends. CDR1 is SQVTM and CDR2 is ANQGSEA in the germline V gene. This CDR3 is CSGGDSGNIQYF. The CDR3 DNA follows: TGCAGCGGAGGGGATTCGGGAAACATTCAGTACTTC.

This clone was seen repeatedly, ten times or more. This chain links TRBV4-3 with TRBJ2-3, with D possibly TRBD2 on 5 matching bases. Trimming took 1 base from V and 5 from J, leaving 16 bases between them. The CDR3 runs 16 residues. From germline, CDR1 is LGHNA and CDR2 YSLEER. The CDR3 region has the DNA TGCGCCAGCAGCCAAGGACCCCCCCAGAGCGGAGATACGCAGTATTTT. Translated: CASSQGPPQSGDTQYF.

The chain employs TRBV5-1 and TRBJ2-7; 10 nucleotides line up with TRBD2. Germline V gene data show CDR1 as SGHRS and CDR2 as YFSETQ. J was trimmed by 3 bases and V by 4 bases; bases with no gene match: 4. CDR3 size: 14 residues. The CDR3 DNA follows: TGCGCCAGCAGCGGTAGCGGGAGGAACTACGAGCAGTACTTC. This sequence encodes CASSGSGRNYEQYF. Based on the CDR3 plus reference TRBV5-1 and TRBJ2-7, the full variable domain is KAGVTQTPRYLIKTRGQQVTLSCSPISGHRSVSWYQQTPGQGLQFLFEYFSETQRNKGNFPGRFSGRQFSNSRSEMNVSTLELGDSALYLCASSGSGRNYEQYFGPGTRLTVT.

This clone was detected a few times. The chain joins TRBV7-2 to TRBJ1-1; 7 bases align to TRBD1. The V segment lost 1 base and the J segment 0 bases; nucleotides outside the gene matches: 5. The CDR3 runs 16 residues. Germline V gene sequence: CDR1 SGHTA, CDR2 FQGNSA. The CDR3 loop is CASSLGGTVLNTEAFF. CDR3 sequence (DNA): TGTGCCAGCAGCTTAGGGGGGACAGTATTGAACACTGAAGCTTTCTTT.

In this sample, this clone turned up a few times. This could be a read error, since a much larger clone is one nucleotide away. The V gene is TRBV5-5, the J gene TRBJ2-1; 11 bases line up with TRBD2. The CDR3 length is 15 residues. The V segment lost 2 bases and the J segment 3 bases; nucleotides outside the gene matches: 1. CDR1 and CDR2 from the germline V gene are SGHKS and YYEKEE (reference sequence). The CDR3 loop reads CASSFGTSGYNEQFF. CDR3 bases: TGTGCCAGCAGCTTCGGGACTAGCGGCTACAATGAGCAGTTCTTC.

This clone has a handful of counts. This chain connects TRBV7-3 to TRBJ2-1; 7 nucleotides match TRBD2. The CDR3 has 19 residues. Germline values: CDR1 SGHTA, CDR2 FQGTGA. V dropped 4 bases and J dropped 8; count of bases not matched to a gene: 23. The CDR3 DNA follows: TGTGCCAGCAGCTCCTTTCTCGGGGCCGGCGCGGGAGCTGGGTATGAGCAGTTCTTC. Translating gives CASSSFLGAGAGAGYEQFF.

The CDR3 protein is CASSPRTTSGETQYF. The CDR3 DNA sequence: TGTGCCAGCAGTCCTCGAACGACTAGCGGAGAGACCCAGTACTTC. This sequence joins TRBV2 and TRBJ2-5; 9 bases match TRBD2. Per germline, CDR1 SNHLY and CDR2 FYNNEI. The CDR3 spans 15 residues. The V segment lost 5 bases and the J segment 4 bases; nucleotides outside the gene matches: 8.

This clone has a count of ten or more. This chain links TRBV18 with TRBJ1-1, with D unclear. Looked up from germline, CDR1 is KGHSH and CDR2 is LQKENI. V lost 3 bases and J lost 1, with 6 bases in between. The CDR3 loop spans 13 amino acids. The CDR3 DNA reads as TGTGCCAGCTCACCTAACAGGAACACTGAAGCTTTCTTT. Its protein product is CASSPNRNTEAFF. The whole variable domain, filled in from reference TRBV18 and TRBJ1-1, reads NAGVMQNPRHLVRRRGQEARLRCSPMKGHSHVYWYRQLPEEGLKFMVYLQKENIIDESGMPKERFSAEFPKEGPSILRIQQVVRGDSAAYFCASSPNRNTEAFFGQGTRLTVV.

The chain uses TRBV5-4 and TRBJ2-1, with 7 bases matching TRBD2. Germline lookup yields CDR1 SGHNT and CDR2 YYREEE (reference sequence). The length of the CDR3 is 16 residues. After removal of 6 bases from V and 6 bases from J, the junction contained 15 bases not matched to a gene. CDR3 in DNA: TGTGCCAGCACCCTAAGGGTGGCGGGAGTCCCCAATGAGCAGTTCTTC. This translates into CASTLRVAGVPNEQFF.

This clone was observed a handful of times. A clone one base away is much larger, so this may be a read error. J is TRBJ1-2 and V is TRBV25-1; no clear D gene. Germline CDR1 reads MGHDK; CDR2 reads SYGVNS. The CDR3 runs to 11 residues. V was cut by 4 bases and J by 4 bases, with 4 bases left in between. CDR3 sequence (DNA): TGTGCCAGCAGTGCGGGCTATGGCTACACCTTC. It specifies CASSAGYGYTF.

In DNA, the CDR3 is TGCGCCAGCAGTCTTAATAGCGGAGTGGGCGATGAGCAGTTCTTC. It codes for CASSLNSGVGDEQFF. The chain is built from TRBV23-1 and TRBJ2-1, with a tentative D call TRBD2 (6 bases). TRBV23-1 counts as an open reading frame of uncertain function. The CDR3 spans 15 residues. Trimming shortened V by 4 bases and J by 8 bases, and 18 bases separated the two germline ends.

The sample holds many counts of this clone. In DNA form, the CDR3 reads TGTGCCAGCAGCTTAGAGCGCGTGGACAGGGGGATCAACGAGCAGTACTTC. Encoded protein: CASSLERVDRGINEQYF. V is TRBV11-1 and J is TRBJ2-7; 10 positions match TRBD1. Trimming at V came to 1 base and at J to 5 bases, leaving 11 bases not matched to a gene. The CDR3 totals 17 residues. Germline CDR1 and CDR2: SGHAT and FQDESV (reference sequence).

This clone turned up a few times. The chain uses TRBV14 and TRBJ2-5; 8 bases align to TRBD2. Germline V CDR1 and CDR2: SGHDN, FVKESK. V was clipped by 3 bases and J by 5 bases; unmatched bases: 11. This CDR3 region has 16 residues. The CDR3 is CASSHPKAGGDETQYF. CDR3 nucleotides: TGTGCCAGCAGCCACCCTAAGGCGGGAGGTGACGAGACCCAGTACTTC. The whole variable domain, filled in from reference TRBV14 and TRBJ2-5, reads EAGVTQFPSHSVIEKGQTVTLRCDPISGHDNLYWYRRVMGKEIKFLLHFVKESKQDESGMPNNRFLAERTGGTYSTLKVQPAELEDSGVYFCASSHPKAGGDETQYFGPGTRLLVL.

The V call is TRBV5-1, the J call TRBJ1-1; D may be TRBD1 (5 bases). CDR3 length: 14 residues. Trimming took off 5 bases at V and 4 bases at J, with 15 bases between the two ends. Germline V gives CDR1 SGHRS, CDR2 YFSETQ. The CDR3 bases are TGCGCCAGCAGGGGAGACAGTCGCCTCACTGAAGCTTTCTTT. Translation gives CASRGDSRLTEAFF.

This clone was counted between two and nine times. This chain joins TRBV28 and TRBJ2-7, with 7 bases fitting TRBD2. CDR1 and CDR2 (germline): MDHEN, SYDVKM. V gave up 5 bases and J gave up 2 bases; unmatched junction bases: 3. The CDR3 loop spans 13 amino acids. Written as DNA, the CDR3 is TGTGCCAGCAGTAGCGGGAAGACCTACGAGCAGTACTTC. Translating it yields CASSSGKTYEQYF.

As DNA, the CDR3 is TGTGCCAGCAGCTTAGCGGGGGTGAGGGAGACCCAGTACTTC. As protein: CASSLAGVRETQYF. The genes are TRBV7-6 and TRBJ2-5, with D tentatively TRBD1 or TRBD2 (5 bases each). The V end was cut by 0 bases, the J end by 5 bases, with 10 bases between. Germline values: CDR1 SGHVS, CDR2 FNYEAQ. The CDR3 totals 14 residues.

This chain connects TRBV4-3 to TRBJ2-7, with 13 bases lining up with TRBD2. The J segment lost 4 bases and the V segment lost 1 base, leaving 10 bases of the junction unmatched. CDR1 is LGHNA, CDR2 YSLEER, per germline. The CDR3 has 18 amino acids. The CDR3 reads CASSQALAGGVKGYEQYF. The CDR3 DNA reads TGCGCCAGCAGCCAAGCACTAGCGGGAGGGGTGAAAGGGTACGAGCAGTACTTC.